What follows are 27 T cell receptor beta chains derived from one specimen sequenced in a study of blood T cells in healthy people across ages. A sample-barcoded 5' primer and a J-beta primer mix were used in a second PCR of roughly 7 to 11 cycles. One entry per CDR3 protein results from TCRdb running MiXCR on the 5' RACE reads. The data show just under 900,000 distinct CDR3 sequences, with roughly 26% seen just once and roughly a sixth held by the top ten. The source material was blood. All receptors come from a woman of 80 years or more in good health.

This clonotype appeared many times. The chain carries TRBV6-5 and TRBJ2-3; 10 bases align to TRBD2. Losses at the gene ends were 5 bases for V and 6 bases for J; bases not matched to a gene: 8. Germline V gene lookup returns CDR1 MNHEY and CDR2 SVGAGI. CDR3 length: 15 amino acids. CDR3 sequence: CASSDSGGQGDTQYF. The CDR3, as DNA: TGTGCCAGCAGTGATAGCGGGGGGCAGGGGGATACGCAGTATTTT.

This clonotype came up once. The chain employs TRBV27 and TRBJ2-1; D not certain. The CDR3 is 13 amino acids. Per germline, CDR1 MNHEY and CDR2 SMNVEV (reference sequence). V gave up 4 bases and J gave up 4 bases, with 8 bases separating them. The chain's CDR3 is CASSWYPYNEQFF. The CDR3 region has the DNA TGTGCCAGCAGTTGGTACCCTTACAATGAGCAGTTCTTC.

This clonotype was seen once. One base away lies a much larger clone, so this may be a sequencing read error. This chain connects TRBV15 to TRBJ2-1; 7 bases are a match to TRBD2. The CDR3 has 15 residues. Germline V gene sequence: CDR1 LNHNV, CDR2 YYDKDF (reference sequence). CDR3 DNA sequence: TGTGCCGCCAGCCGGACTAGAGAGTCAATTAATGAGCAGTTCTTC. Amino acids: CAASRTRESINEQFF.

This clonotype was observed at least ten times. The chain employs TRBV12-3 or TRBV12-4 and TRBJ2-5; no definite D call. The CDR3 loop spans 14 amino acids. The V end lost 2 bases, the J end lost 5 bases, and 12 bases lay between the germline ends. The CDR3 loop reads CASSLFSPTETQYF. The CDR3 nucleotides read TGTGCCAGCAGTTTATTCAGCCCAACGGAGACCCAGTACTTC.

The chain combines TRBV4-3 with TRBJ1-2, with TRBD1 identical over 9 bases. With 3 bases clipped from V and 6 bases from J, the junction kept 5 bases outside the gene matches. Germline V lookup: CDR1 LGHNA, CDR2 YSLEER. CDR3 length: 14 amino acids. The DNA of the CDR3 is TGCGCCAGCAGCCAGGGACAGGGTGGCCATGGCTACACCTTC. The encoded protein is CASSQGQGGHGYTF.

This clonotype was observed at least ten times. This chain uses TRBV6-2 or TRBV6-3 with TRBJ2-7; 8 bases match TRBD1. The CDR3 contains 16 residues. The germline V gene encodes CDR1 MNHEY and CDR2 SVGEGT. Losses at the gene ends were 1 base for V and 0 bases for J; bases not matched to a gene: 5. CDR3 protein: CASSYFRGPHSYEQYF. As DNA, the CDR3 is TGTGCCAGCAGTTACTTCAGGGGGCCCCACTCCTACGAGCAGTACTTC.

Only a few counts were recorded for this clonotype. The V and J genes are TRBV5-1 and TRBJ2-6, with TRBD1 identical over 8 bases. The CDR3 is 18 amino acids. The V segment lost 1 base and the J segment 0 bases; nucleotides outside the gene matches: 6. Germline CDR1 and CDR2: SGHRS and YFSETQ. The CDR3 DNA is TGCGCCAGCAGCTTGTCGGCAGGGGGCGGCTCTGGGGCCAACGTCCTGACTTTC. Amino acid sequence: CASSLSAGGGSGANVLTF.

J is TRBJ2-5 and V is TRBV18; D gene unclear. The CDR3 runs to 12 residues. CDR1 and CDR2 from the germline V gene are KGHSH and LQKENI. Trimming cost V 6 bases and J 2 bases, with 7 bases left between them. The CDR3 loop reads CASSERQETQYF. In DNA, the CDR3 is TGTGCCAGCTCGGAACGGCAAGAGACCCAGTACTTC. The full variable domain, completed using reference TRBV18 and TRBJ2-5, is NAGVMQNPRHLVRRRGQEARLRCSPMKGHSHVYWYRQLPEEGLKFMVYLQKENIIDESGMPKERFSAEFPKEGPSILRIQQVVRGDSAAYFCASSERQETQYFGPGTRLLVL.

This clonotype was recorded at least ten times. This chain joins TRBV2 and TRBJ1-6; D remains ambiguous. Germline-derived CDR1 and CDR2 are SNHLY and FYNNEI. The CDR3 spans 17 residues. The V and J ends lost 3 bases and 4 bases respectively, with 16 bases between them. CDR3: CASSESQAEAYNSPLHF. In nucleotides, the CDR3 is TGTGCCAGCAGTGAGTCGCAGGCAGAGGCGTATAATTCACCCCTCCACTTT. The complete variable domain, with remaining parts taken from reference TRBV2 and TRBJ1-6, reads EPEVTQTPSHQVTQMGQEVILRCVPISNHLYFYWYRQILGQKVEFLVSFYNNEISEKSEIFDDQFSVERPDGSNFTLKIRSTKLEDSAMYFCASSESQAEAYNSPLHFGNGTRLTVT.

Comment on this clonotype: The junction shows a germline mismatch at one end, possibly a read error. The V call is TRBV10-1, the J call TRBJ2-1; 11 positions agree with TRBD1. The CDR3 consists of 14 residues. Germline CDR1 is WNHNN and CDR2 is SYGVQD (reference sequence). CDR3 bases: TGCGCCGGCAGCGGACAGGGGGCGGTTGATGAGCAGTTCTTC. It codes for CAGSGQGAVDEQFF.

The chain links TRBV7-2 to TRBJ2-5, with D unclear. Trimming took 1 base from V and 11 from J, leaving 14 bases between them. This CDR3 has 13 residues. Looked up from germline, CDR1 is SGHTA and CDR2 is FQGNSA. The CDR3 nucleotides read TGTGCCAGCAGCTTAGAGGTTGCACTCTCACAGTACTTC. This sequence encodes CASSLEVALSQYF. The complete variable domain, with remaining parts taken from reference TRBV7-2 and TRBJ2-5, reads GAGVSQSPSNKVTEKGKDVELRCDPISGHTALYWYRQSLGQGLEFLIYFQGNSAPDKSGLPSDRFSAERTGGSVSTLTIQRTQQEDSAVYLCASSLEVALSQYFGPGTRLLVL.

This clonotype was seen a few times. A much bigger clone sits one base away, suggesting this may be a read error. The gene calls are TRBV7-2 and TRBJ2-5, with 10 bases fitting TRBD1. This CDR3 is 14 amino acids long. CDR1 and CDR2 (germline): SGHTA, FQGNSA. V lost 6 bases to trimming and J lost 5 bases; unmatched junction nucleotides: 6. CDR3 bases: TGTGCCAGCAGGTTGGGACAGGGGTGGGAGACCCAGTACTTC. Translation: CASRLGQGWETQYF.

This clonotype has ten or more counts. The V gene is TRBV7-2, the J gene TRBJ1-1; tentatively, D is TRBD1 (5 bases). Germline CDR1 reads SGHTA; CDR2 reads FQGNSA. V dropped 5 bases and J dropped 0 bases, with 13 bases sitting between them. This CDR3 spans 15 amino acids. The CDR3: CASSPRGGMNTEAFF. CDR3 nucleotide sequence: TGTGCCAGCAGCCCCCGGGGGGGGATGAACACTGAAGCTTTCTTT.

This clonotype was seen at least ten times. The chain combines TRBV6-1 with TRBJ2-1, with D perhaps given as TRBD1 or TRBD2 (5 bases each). Per the germline V gene, CDR1 is MNHNS and CDR2 is SASEGT. CDR3 length: 16 amino acids. The ends were cut back, 7 bases at V and 0 bases at J, with 16 bases in the middle. Here the CDR3 reads CASTWDLPSSYNEQFF. In DNA, the CDR3 is TGTGCCAGCACCTGGGACCTCCCGAGCTCCTACAATGAGCAGTTCTTC.

This clonotype has only a few counts. The V call is TRBV28, the J call TRBJ1-5; 7 nucleotides line up with TRBD1. The CDR3 spans 14 residues. With V trimmed by 4 bases and J by 7 bases, 7 bases remained unmatched. CDR1 and CDR2 from the germline V gene are MDHEN and SYDVKM. CDR3 loop: CASSSQGLVQPQHF. For the CDR3, the DNA is TGTGCCAGCAGTTCACAGGGGTTAGTGCAGCCCCAGCATTTT.

This clonotype was detected ten times or more. Written as DNA, the CDR3 is TGCAGTGCTAGAGTGAGGGGCTTGGCGGATGAGCAGTTCTTC. It translates to CSARVRGLADEQFF. The chain is built from TRBV20-1 and TRBJ2-1; D tentatively reads TRBD1 or TRBD2 (5 bases each). The CDR3 totals 14 residues. Looked up from germline, CDR1 is DFQATT and CDR2 is SNEGSKA (reference sequence). V was clipped by 1 base and J by 8 bases, with 15 bases between them.

About this clonotype itself: A read error may explain this, as a much larger clone is one base away. The rearrangement joins TRBV20-1 to TRBJ2-1; D not certain. The CDR3 spans 11 residues. CDR1 DFQATT and CDR2 SNEGSKA come from the germline V gene (reference sequence). This CDR3 reads CSARENNGQFF. The DNA of the CDR3 is TGCAGTGCTAGGGAAAACAATGGGCAGTTCTTC.

At least ten counts were recorded for this clonotype. The chain joins TRBV2 to TRBJ2-1; 10 bases are a match to TRBD2. V dropped 10 bases and J dropped 5; count of bases not matched to a gene: 5. Germline CDR1 reads SNHLY; CDR2 reads FYNNEI. The CDR3 is 13 residues long. DNA of the CDR3: TGTGCCACAGAGCGGGGGGGGGACAATGAGCAGTTCTTC. It yields the protein CATERGGDNEQFF.

The CDR3, as DNA: TGTGCCAGCAGCGAATGGGCGGCGGCCAAGACCGGGGAGCTGTTTTTT. Its translation: CASSEWAAAKTGELFF. The chain joins TRBV6-1 to TRBJ2-2; no reliable D call. The germline CDR1 and CDR2 sequences are MNHNS and SASEGT. Trimming took off 6 bases at V and 5 bases at J, with 19 bases between the two ends. This CDR3 comprises 16 residues.

This clonotype has more than one count but fewer than ten. The chain uses TRBV6-6 and TRBJ1-1; 8 nucleotides align to TRBD1. The CDR3 totals 15 residues. The V gene end was trimmed by 6 bases and the J gene end by 6 bases; junction bases not matched to a gene: 12. CDR1 and CDR2 (germline): MNHNY, SVGAGI (reference sequence). The chain's CDR3 is CASRPPGQEGPEAFF. DNA for the CDR3: TGTGCCAGCAGACCGCCGGGACAGGAGGGACCTGAAGCTTTCTTT.

The chain uses TRBV6-5 and TRBJ2-3, with 8 bases fitting TRBD1. After removal of 2 bases from V and 1 base from J, the junction contained 5 bases not matched to a gene. This CDR3 spans 16 amino acids. From germline, CDR1 is MNHEY and CDR2 SVGAGI. The CDR3 spells CASSYPTGAGTDTQYF. The CDR3 DNA reads as TGTGCCAGCAGTTACCCGACAGGGGCCGGCACAGATACGCAGTATTTT.

The gene calls are TRBV29-1 and TRBJ2-7; D gene ambiguous. TRBJ2-5 matches the DNA end more closely, so the J call is doubtful. The CDR3 runs 10 residues. Germline V gene lookup returns CDR1 SQVTM and CDR2 ANQGSEA. The CDR3 DNA follows: TGCAGCGTTGATGATGAGACCCAGTACTTC. Amino acids: CSVDDETQYF.

The table lists this clonotype with many counts. The chain is built from TRBV4-3 and TRBJ2-5; D is possibly TRBD2 (6 bases). The V end lost 1 base, the J end lost 3 bases, and 9 bases lay between the germline ends. This CDR3 contains 14 residues. CDR1 is LGHNA and CDR2 is YSLEER in the germline V gene. CDR3 nucleotide sequence: TGCGCCAGCAGCCAAGGACTAGGGAAAGAGACCCAGTACTTC. It is translated as CASSQGLGKETQYF.

This clonotype occurred a few times. V is TRBV6-2 or TRBV6-3 and J is TRBJ1-5; D is ambiguous. The ends were cut back, 2 bases at V and 5 bases at J, with 13 bases in the middle. CDR3 length: 15 residues. CDR1 and CDR2 (germline): MNHEY, SVGEGT. CDR3 sequence reads: CASSYGRMSDQPQHF. The DNA for the CDR3 is TGTGCCAGCAGTTACGGACGGATGTCGGATCAGCCCCAGCATTTT.

Of note for this clonotype: A much larger clone sits a single nucleotide away, making a read error possible. The chain recombines TRBV2 with TRBJ2-4; no clear D. The length of the CDR3 is 12 residues. Germline lookup yields CDR1 SNHLY and CDR2 FYNNEI. V dropped 6 bases and J dropped 15 bases, with 18 bases sitting between them. The CDR3 spells CASRETSYERYF. The CDR3 DNA follows: TGTGCCAGCAGAGAGACAAGCTACGAGCGGTACTTC. Variable domain in full (rest from reference TRBV2 and TRBJ2-4): EPEVTQTPSHQVTQMGQEVILRCVPISNHLYFYWYRQILGQKVEFLVSFYNNEISEKSEIFDDQFSVERPDGSNFTLKIRSTKLEDSAMYFCASRETSYERYFGAGTRLSVL.

The table lists this clonotype with a few counts. The chain is built from TRBV6-2 or TRBV6-3 and TRBJ1-1, with D unclear. V lost 7 bases and J lost 7, with 16 bases in between. The CDR3 covers 13 residues. CDR1 is MNHEY, CDR2 SVGEGT, per germline. The CDR3 region has the DNA TGTGCCAGCAATTATAATTCCGAGATTGAAGCTTTCTTT. Its translation is CASNYNSEIEAFF.

V gene TRBV20-1 combines with J gene TRBJ1-6, with 8 bases matching TRBD1. This CDR3 has 16 amino acids. The V gene end was trimmed by 1 base and the J gene end by 5 bases; junction bases not matched to a gene: 7. CDR1 DFQATT and CDR2 SNEGSKA come from the germline V gene (reference sequence). The CDR3 DNA follows: TGCAGTGCTAGAGGTCCCGGACAGGGCAATAATTCACCCCTCCACTTT. Translated, it gives CSARGPGQGNNSPLHF.